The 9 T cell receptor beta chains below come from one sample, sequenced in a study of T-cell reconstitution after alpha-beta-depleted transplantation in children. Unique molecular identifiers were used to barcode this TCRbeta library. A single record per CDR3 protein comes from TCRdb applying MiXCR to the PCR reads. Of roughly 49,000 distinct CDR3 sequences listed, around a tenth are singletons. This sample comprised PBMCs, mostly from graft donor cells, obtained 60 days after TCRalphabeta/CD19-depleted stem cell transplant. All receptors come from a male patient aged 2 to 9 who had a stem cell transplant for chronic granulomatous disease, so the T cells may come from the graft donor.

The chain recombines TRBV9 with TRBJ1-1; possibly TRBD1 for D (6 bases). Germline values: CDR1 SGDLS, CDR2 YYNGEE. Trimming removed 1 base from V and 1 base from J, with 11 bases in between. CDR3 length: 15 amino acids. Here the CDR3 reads CASSVSGAKNTEAFF. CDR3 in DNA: TGTGCCAGCAGCGTATCGGGGGCAAAGAACACTGAAGCTTTCTTT. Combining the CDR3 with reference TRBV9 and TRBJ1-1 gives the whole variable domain DSGVTQTPKHLITATGQRVTLRCSPRSGDLSVYWYQQSLDQGLQFLIQYYNGEERAKGNILERFSAQQFPDLHSELNLSSLELGDSALYFCASSVSGAKNTEAFFGQGTRLTVV.

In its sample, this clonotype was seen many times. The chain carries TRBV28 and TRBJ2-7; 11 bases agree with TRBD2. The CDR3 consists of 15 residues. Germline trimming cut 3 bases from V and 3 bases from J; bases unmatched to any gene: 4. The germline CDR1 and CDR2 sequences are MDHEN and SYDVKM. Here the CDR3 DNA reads TGTGCCAGCAGTTTGGGTGGGACTAGCGGCTACGAGCAGTACTTC. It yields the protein CASSLGGTSGYEQYF.

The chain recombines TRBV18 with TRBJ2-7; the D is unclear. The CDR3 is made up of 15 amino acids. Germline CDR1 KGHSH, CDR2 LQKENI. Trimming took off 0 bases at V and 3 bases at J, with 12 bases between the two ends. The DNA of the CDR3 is TGTGCCAGCTCACCACCGTTGGGATCTCACTACGAGCAGTACTTC. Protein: CASSPPLGSHYEQYF.

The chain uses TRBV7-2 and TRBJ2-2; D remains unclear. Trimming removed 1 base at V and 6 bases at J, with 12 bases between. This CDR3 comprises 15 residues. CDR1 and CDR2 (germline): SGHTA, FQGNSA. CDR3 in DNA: TGTGCCAGCAGCTTAGGGGCACTCCTCGCCGGGGAGCTGTTTTTT. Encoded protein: CASSLGALLAGELFF.

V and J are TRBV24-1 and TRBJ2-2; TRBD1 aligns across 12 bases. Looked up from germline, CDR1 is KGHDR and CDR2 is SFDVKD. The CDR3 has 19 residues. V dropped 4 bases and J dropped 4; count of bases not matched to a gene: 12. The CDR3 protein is CATSDRGQGARVVTGELFF. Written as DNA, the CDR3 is TGTGCCACCAGTGACCGGGGACAGGGGGCTAGAGTTGTCACCGGGGAGCTGTTTTTT.

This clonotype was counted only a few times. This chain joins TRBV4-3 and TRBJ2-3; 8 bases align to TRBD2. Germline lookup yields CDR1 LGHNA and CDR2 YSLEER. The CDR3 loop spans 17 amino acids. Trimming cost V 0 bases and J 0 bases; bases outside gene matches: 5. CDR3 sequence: CASSQESTSVSTDTQYF. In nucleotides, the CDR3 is TGCGCCAGCAGCCAAGAATCGACTAGCGTGAGCACAGATACGCAGTATTTT.

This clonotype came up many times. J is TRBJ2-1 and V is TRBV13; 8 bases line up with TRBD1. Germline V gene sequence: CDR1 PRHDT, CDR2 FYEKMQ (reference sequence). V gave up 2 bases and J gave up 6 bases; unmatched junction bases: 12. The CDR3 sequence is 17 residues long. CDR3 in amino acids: CASSLIPQGAQVNEQFF. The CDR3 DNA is TGTGCCAGCAGCTTAATTCCGCAGGGGGCGCAGGTCAATGAGCAGTTCTTC.

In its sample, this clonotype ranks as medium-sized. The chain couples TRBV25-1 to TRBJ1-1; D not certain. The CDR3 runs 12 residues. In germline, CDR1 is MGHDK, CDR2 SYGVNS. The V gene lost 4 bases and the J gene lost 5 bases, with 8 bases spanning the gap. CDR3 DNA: TGTGCCAGCAGTGTGGGTCCGACTGAAGCTTTCTTT. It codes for CASSVGPTEAFF.

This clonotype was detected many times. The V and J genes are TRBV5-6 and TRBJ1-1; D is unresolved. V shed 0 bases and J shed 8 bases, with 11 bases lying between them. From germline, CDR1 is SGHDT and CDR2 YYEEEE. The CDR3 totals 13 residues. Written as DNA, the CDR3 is TGTGCCAGCAGCTTGGTACGGCAGGAAGAAGCTTTCTTT. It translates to CASSLVRQEEAFF.